The rows below give T cell receptor beta chains drawn from one sample of a study of cytomegalovirus exposure and HLA in healthy donors. Repertoires were generated with immunoSEQ multiplex PCR, while TCRdb's copy carries only in-frame clones and drops some. The sample lists under 70,000 clones, around 89% occurring once. Sequenced material: PBMCs. Every receptor here comes from a woman between 18 and 30 years old in good health and CMV-seronegative. Each CDR3 is given with its conserved first and last residue. D genes are given only for firm matches. Clone size is stated in some rows and not others, as once, few, many or a class when expanded.

d_call: -; j_call: TRBJ2-7; clone_size: -; v_call: TRBV10-1; cdr3_nt: TGCGCCACCGAGGAAGGCAGAACCTACGAGCAGTACTTC; cdr3_aa: CATEEGRTYEQYF
d_call: TRBD1; j_call: TRBJ1-4; clone_size: -; v_call: TRBV7-7; cdr3_nt: TGTGCTAGCAGTCGCGACAGGGATGAAAAACTGTTTTTT; cdr3_aa: CASSRDRDEKLFF
d_call: TRBD2; j_call: TRBJ2-7; clone_size: -; v_call: TRBV28; cdr3_nt: TGTGCCAGCAGTACTAGCGAAGCGGGCACCTTGGAGCAGTACTTC; cdr3_aa: CASSTSEAGTLEQYF
d_call: -; j_call: TRBJ1-6; clone_size: -; v_call: TRBV20-1; cdr3_nt: TGCAGGGCCAGGGCCGCACCCCTCCACTTT; cdr3_aa: CRARAAPLHF
d_call: -; j_call: TRBJ1-1; clone_size: -; v_call: TRBV4-1; cdr3_nt: TGCGCCAGCAGCCAAGAGGGGGGTTCGGGCGAGGCAACTGAAGCTTTCTTT; cdr3_aa: CASSQEGGSGEATEAFF
d_call: TRBD2; j_call: TRBJ2-7; clone_size: -; v_call: TRBV9; cdr3_nt: TGTGCCAGCAGCGTAGGACTAGCGGAGGGAGGATCTTACGAGCAGTACTTC; cdr3_aa: CASSVGLAEGGSYEQYF
d_call: -; j_call: TRBJ1-1; clone_size: -; v_call: TRBV6-5; cdr3_nt: TGTGCCAGCAGTTACGGCCAAGTCACTGAAGCTTTCTTT; cdr3_aa: CASSYGQVTEAFF
d_call: -; j_call: TRBJ2-5; clone_size: -; v_call: TRBV10-1; cdr3_nt: TGCGCCAGCAGTGAGTCGCTGGGCGAGACCCAGTACTTC; cdr3_aa: CASSESLGETQYF
d_call: -; j_call: TRBJ2-1; clone_size: -; v_call: TRBV1; cdr3_nt: TGCACCAGCAGCCAAAATCTAGCGGGGGGGCCCAATGAGCAGTTCTTC; cdr3_aa: CTSSQNLAGGPNEQFF
d_call: TRBD2; j_call: TRBJ2-1; clone_size: once; v_call: TRBV5-1; cdr3_nt: TGCGCCAGCAGCTTGTTAACTAGCGGGGACTCCTACAATGAGCAGTTCTTC; cdr3_aa: CASSLLTSGDSYNEQFF
d_call: -; j_call: TRBJ1-2; clone_size: -; v_call: TRBV19; cdr3_nt: TGTGCCAGTAGTATCGTCCCGGGTAGCTACACCTTC; cdr3_aa: CASSIVPGSYTF
d_call: -; j_call: TRBJ2-3; clone_size: -; v_call: TRBV2; cdr3_nt: TGTGCCAGCAGTGAAGCGGGTCCCCCCCGGGGGCAGTATTTT; cdr3_aa: CASSEAGPPRGQYF
d_call: -; j_call: TRBJ2-1; clone_size: -; v_call: TRBV30; cdr3_nt: TGTGCCTGGGCCTCCGGGGGGCCATACAATGAGCAGTTCTTC; cdr3_aa: CAWASGGPYNEQFF
d_call: TRBD2; j_call: TRBJ2-5; clone_size: -; v_call: TRBV18; cdr3_nt: TGTGCCAGCTCCCCGGGACTAGCGGTTCAAGAGACCCAGTACTTC; cdr3_aa: CASSPGLAVQETQYF
d_call: -; j_call: TRBJ2-7; clone_size: -; v_call: TRBV5-4; cdr3_nt: TGTGCCAGCAGCTCTATGGACTTTAGAACGATCTCCTACGAGCAGTACTTC; cdr3_aa: CASSSMDFRTISYEQYF
d_call: -; j_call: TRBJ2-3; clone_size: -; v_call: TRBV5-1; cdr3_nt: TGCGCCAGCAGCTTGGCCCTTACCGGGGATACGCAGTATTTT; cdr3_aa: CASSLALTGDTQYF
d_call: TRBD1; j_call: TRBJ1-4; clone_size: -; v_call: TRBV6-5; cdr3_nt: TGTGCCAGCACCTCGGGACAGTCAAATGAAAAACTGTTTTTT; cdr3_aa: CASTSGQSNEKLFF
d_call: TRBD2; j_call: TRBJ2-2; clone_size: -; v_call: TRBV28; cdr3_nt: TGTGCCAGCAGTTTAGTGCGGGAGGGAGTCGGGGAGCTGTTTTTT; cdr3_aa: CASSLVREGVGELFF
d_call: -; j_call: TRBJ1-1; clone_size: -; v_call: TRBV11-2; cdr3_nt: TGTGCCAGCAGCTTACCCCAGGGAGGAGTGAGCCTGAAAGCTTTCTTT; cdr3_aa: CASSLPQGGVSLKAFF
d_call: -; j_call: TRBJ1-3; clone_size: few; v_call: TRBV11-2; cdr3_nt: TGTGCCAGCAGCTCGCACGGATCGGGTCATTTT; cdr3_aa: CASSSHGSGHF
d_call: TRBD1; j_call: TRBJ2-7; clone_size: -; v_call: TRBV27; cdr3_nt: TGTGCCAGCAGTGGACAGGGGAAGCCCTACGAGCAGTACTTC; cdr3_aa: CASSGQGKPYEQYF
d_call: -; j_call: TRBJ2-3; clone_size: -; v_call: TRBV27; cdr3_nt: TGTGCCAGCAGTTGGGGAGGGACAGGTGGGGCAGATACGCAGTATTTT; cdr3_aa: CASSWGGTGGADTQYF
d_call: -; j_call: TRBJ2-7; clone_size: -; v_call: TRBV19; cdr3_nt: TGTGCCAGTAGTCAGGCCACCTACTACGAGCAGTACTTC; cdr3_aa: CASSQATYYEQYF
d_call: -; j_call: TRBJ2-5; clone_size: -; v_call: TRBV28; cdr3_nt: TGTGCCAGCGTTACTTCTGCCCGGGGAGAGAGGACCCAGTACTTC; cdr3_aa: CASVTSARGERTQYF
d_call: -; j_call: TRBJ2-3; clone_size: -; v_call: TRBV28; cdr3_nt: TGTGCCAGCAGTTTATCTGTAGCGTCTAGCACAGATACGCAGTATTTT; cdr3_aa: CASSLSVASSTDTQYF
d_call: TRBD1; j_call: TRBJ2-7; clone_size: -; v_call: TRBV5-1; cdr3_nt: TGCGCCAGCAGGAGGACAGGGAGCTACGAGCAGTACTTC; cdr3_aa: CASRRTGSYEQYF
d_call: -; j_call: TRBJ1-1; clone_size: -; v_call: TRBV30; cdr3_nt: TGTGCCTGGACCTTATGGGGGGGGGTTCAAGGTGAAGCTTTCTTT; cdr3_aa: CAWTLWGGVQGEAFF
d_call: TRBD2; j_call: TRBJ2-7; clone_size: many; v_call: TRBV7-2; cdr3_nt: TGTGCCAGCAGCTTAGCAGCTAGCGGGAGCCCCTACGAGCAGTACTTC; cdr3_aa: CASSLAASGSPYEQYF
d_call: TRBD1; j_call: TRBJ2-7; clone_size: few; v_call: TRBV5-1; cdr3_nt: TGCGCCAGCAGCTCGAGACCGGGACAGGGGGTCTTGGAGCAGTACTTC; cdr3_aa: CASSSRPGQGVLEQYF
d_call: TRBD2; j_call: TRBJ2-7; clone_size: -; v_call: TRBV2; cdr3_nt: TGTGCCAGCATTGCTAAGTCGGGGGCAGGGACTAGCGGGGGTTACGAGCAGTACTTC; cdr3_aa: CASIAKSGAGTSGGYEQYF
d_call: TRBD2; j_call: TRBJ2-7; clone_size: -; v_call: TRBV19; cdr3_nt: TGTGCCAGTTCCGCGTCGGGCCTAGCGGGAAGAACCTACGAGCAGTACTTC; cdr3_aa: CASSASGLAGRTYEQYF
d_call: -; j_call: TRBJ1-1; clone_size: -; v_call: TRBV2; cdr3_nt: TGTGCCAGTTTCCGGACAGTGACGAACACTGAAGCTTTCTTT; cdr3_aa: CASFRTVTNTEAFF
d_call: TRBD1; j_call: TRBJ2-2; clone_size: -; v_call: TRBV5-1; cdr3_nt: TGCGCCAGCAGCTTGGCTGGTGGCCACAGGGGTAACGGGGAGCTGTTTTTT; cdr3_aa: CASSLAGGHRGNGELFF
d_call: TRBD1; j_call: TRBJ1-1; clone_size: few; v_call: TRBV10-3; cdr3_nt: TGTGCCATCAAAGGGACAGCAGAAGCTTTCTTT; cdr3_aa: CAIKGTAEAFF
d_call: TRBD2; j_call: TRBJ2-1; clone_size: -; v_call: TRBV10-1; cdr3_nt: TGCGCCAGCAGTGAGGTGGTAGCGGGAGGGGTGCAGTTCTTC; cdr3_aa: CASSEVVAGGVQFF
d_call: -; j_call: TRBJ2-1; clone_size: -; v_call: TRBV5-5; cdr3_nt: TGTGCCAGCAGCTTGTTTTCAGGCCCCTACAATGAGCAGTTCTTC; cdr3_aa: CASSLFSGPYNEQFF
d_call: -; j_call: TRBJ1-4; clone_size: -; v_call: TRBV14; cdr3_nt: TGTGCCAGCTCGCCTTTTCTCGGGGAAAAACTGTTTTTT; cdr3_aa: CASSPFLGEKLFF
d_call: -; j_call: TRBJ1-1; clone_size: -; v_call: TRBV7-2; cdr3_nt: TGTGCCAGCAGCTTAGGTATTAGGAACACTGAAGCTTTCTTT; cdr3_aa: CASSLGIRNTEAFF
d_call: TRBD1; j_call: TRBJ1-1; clone_size: -; v_call: TRBV10-3; cdr3_nt: TGTGCCATCAGTGGAATACAGGGGGTGAACACTGAAGCTTTCTTT; cdr3_aa: CAISGIQGVNTEAFF
d_call: -; j_call: TRBJ2-4; clone_size: -; v_call: TRBV5-4; cdr3_nt: TGTGCCAGCAGCTTGGGCGGGATAGCCAAAAACATTCAGTACTTC; cdr3_aa: CASSLGGIAKNIQYF
d_call: -; j_call: TRBJ2-1; clone_size: -; v_call: TRBV30; cdr3_nt: TGTGCCTGGAGCTGGAGTAGCGACCTGGGCGGCAATGAGCAGTTCTTC; cdr3_aa: CAWSWSSDLGGNEQFF
d_call: TRBD2; j_call: TRBJ2-1; clone_size: -; v_call: TRBV4-3; cdr3_nt: TGCGCCAGCAGCCAAGAAGTAACCAGCGGGGCATCCAATGAGCAGTTCTTC; cdr3_aa: CASSQEVTSGASNEQFF
d_call: TRBD2; j_call: TRBJ2-3; clone_size: once; v_call: TRBV19; cdr3_nt: TGTGCCAGTAGTAAACCCCTCCCTAGCGGGGGCTCAGATACGCAGTATTTT; cdr3_aa: CASSKPLPSGGSDTQYF
d_call: -; j_call: TRBJ2-5; clone_size: -; v_call: TRBV2; cdr3_nt: TGTGCCAGCAATATAATCGGGGGTGGGCAAGAGACCCAGTACTTC; cdr3_aa: CASNIIGGGQETQYF
d_call: -; j_call: TRBJ2-2; clone_size: -; v_call: TRBV27; cdr3_nt: TGTGCCAGCAGTTTAAAGGGGGCCGGGGAGCTGTTTTTT; cdr3_aa: CASSLKGAGELFF
d_call: TRBD2; j_call: TRBJ2-3; clone_size: -; v_call: TRBV27; cdr3_nt: TGTGCCAGCAGCCTCGGCGGCGGGGGGGGCACAGATACGCAGTATTTT; cdr3_aa: CASSLGGGGGTDTQYF
d_call: -; j_call: TRBJ2-5; clone_size: -; v_call: TRBV7-2; cdr3_nt: TGTGCCAGCAGCTTAGAGCTCGCGGGGGAGACCCAGTACTTC; cdr3_aa: CASSLELAGETQYF
d_call: TRBD1; j_call: TRBJ1-4; clone_size: few; v_call: TRBV13; cdr3_nt: TGTGCCAGCAGCACTCGGACAGGGGGGATCGAAAAACTGTTTTTT; cdr3_aa: CASSTRTGGIEKLFF
d_call: -; j_call: TRBJ2-5; clone_size: -; v_call: TRBV7-9; cdr3_nt: TGTGCCAGCAGCGACGCCGGGACAAAACAAGAGACCCAGTACTTC; cdr3_aa: CASSDAGTKQETQYF
d_call: TRBD1; j_call: TRBJ2-1; clone_size: -; v_call: TRBV6-1; cdr3_nt: TGTGCCAGCAGTGAAGGGACAGGGGGGCGGAATGAGCAGTTCTTC; cdr3_aa: CASSEGTGGRNEQFF
d_call: -; j_call: TRBJ2-5; clone_size: -; v_call: TRBV14; cdr3_nt: TGTGCCAGCAGGCCAACAGTCCAAGAGACCCAGTACTTC; cdr3_aa: CASRPTVQETQYF
d_call: TRBD2; j_call: TRBJ2-2; clone_size: -; v_call: TRBV11-1; cdr3_nt: TGTGCCAGCAGCTTAGCTGCCGGGGCTAGCGGCGCCCCCGGGGAGCTGTTTTTT; cdr3_aa: CASSLAAGASGAPGELFF
d_call: -; j_call: TRBJ2-7; clone_size: -; v_call: TRBV27; cdr3_nt: TGTGCCAGCAGTACCTGGGCGGGCGGCGAGCAGTACTTC; cdr3_aa: CASSTWAGGEQYF
d_call: -; j_call: TRBJ2-1; clone_size: -; v_call: TRBV2; cdr3_nt: TGTGCCAGCAGGGTGGGGGGGCGTTCCAATGAGCAGTTCTTC; cdr3_aa: CASRVGGRSNEQFF
d_call: -; j_call: TRBJ1-2; clone_size: few; v_call: TRBV5-1; cdr3_nt: TGCGCCAGCAGCTTGGACAGTAATGACCTCTATGGCTACACCTTC; cdr3_aa: CASSLDSNDLYGYTF
d_call: -; j_call: TRBJ1-2; clone_size: -; v_call: TRBV28; cdr3_nt: TGTGCCAGCAGTTTGGGCAGGCTAAACTATGGCTACACCTTC; cdr3_aa: CASSLGRLNYGYTF